This T cell receptor beta chain was identified during a study of OX40 agonist ivuxolimab in advanced cancers. CDR3 length: 11 amino acids. V was cut by 0 bases and J by 4 bases, with 0 bases left in between. Germline V gene data show CDR1 as SGHTA and CDR2 as FQGNSA. Generated by immunoSEQ multiplex PCR, the TCRdb table keeps only in-frame clones and is missing some. Of 60,000 or so clones listed, approximately 88% are singletons. The specimen comprised CD4+ or CD8+ T cells sorted from blood, sampled in a trial of the OX40 agonist ivuxolimab. The chain couples TRBV7-2 to TRBJ1-1; D is unresolved. The TCR sequence derives from an adult with an advanced solid tumor such as melanoma, head and neck, liver or kidney cancer. CDR3 DNA: TGTGCCAGCAGCTTAGCCACTGAAGCTTTCTTT. This encodes CASSLATEAFF.